Given below is one TCR beta chain in context. Germline V lookup: CDR1 MNHNS, CDR2 SASEGT. The germline V and J ends were trimmed by 2 bases and 2 bases, with 12 bases remaining between them. The CDR3 spans 15 residues. The repertoire was sequenced with immunoSEQ multiplex PCR; TCRdb's copy has only in-frame clones and lacks some. The sample lists about 200,000 clones, more than 65% seen once, with around 8% in the top ten. The sample is drawn from a study of blood T cell repertoires in COVID-19. What was sequenced was peripheral blood. The rearrangement uses TRBV6-1 and TRBJ1-2, with a tentative D call TRBD1 (5 bases). The sequence came from a woman aged 80 or older with acute or convalescent COVID-19. The CDR3 here is CASSEYPDRNYGYTF. The CDR3 DNA follows: TGTGCCAGCAGTGAATATCCCGACAGAAACTATGGCTACACCTTC.